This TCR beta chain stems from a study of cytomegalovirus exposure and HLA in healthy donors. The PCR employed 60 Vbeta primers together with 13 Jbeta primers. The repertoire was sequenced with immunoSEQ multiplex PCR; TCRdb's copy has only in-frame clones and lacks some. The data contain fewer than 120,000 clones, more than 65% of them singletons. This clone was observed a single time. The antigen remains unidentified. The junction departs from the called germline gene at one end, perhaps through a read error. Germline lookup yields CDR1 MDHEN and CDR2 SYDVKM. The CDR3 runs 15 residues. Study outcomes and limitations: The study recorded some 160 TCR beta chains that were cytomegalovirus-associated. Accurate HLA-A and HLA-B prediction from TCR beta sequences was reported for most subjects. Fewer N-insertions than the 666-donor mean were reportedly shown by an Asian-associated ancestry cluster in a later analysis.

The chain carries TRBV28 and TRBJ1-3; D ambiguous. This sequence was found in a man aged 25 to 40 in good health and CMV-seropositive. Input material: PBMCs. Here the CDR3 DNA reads TGTGCCAGCAGTTTTTCGGGTAGCTCTGAAAACACCATATATTTT. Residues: CASSFSGSSENTIYF.